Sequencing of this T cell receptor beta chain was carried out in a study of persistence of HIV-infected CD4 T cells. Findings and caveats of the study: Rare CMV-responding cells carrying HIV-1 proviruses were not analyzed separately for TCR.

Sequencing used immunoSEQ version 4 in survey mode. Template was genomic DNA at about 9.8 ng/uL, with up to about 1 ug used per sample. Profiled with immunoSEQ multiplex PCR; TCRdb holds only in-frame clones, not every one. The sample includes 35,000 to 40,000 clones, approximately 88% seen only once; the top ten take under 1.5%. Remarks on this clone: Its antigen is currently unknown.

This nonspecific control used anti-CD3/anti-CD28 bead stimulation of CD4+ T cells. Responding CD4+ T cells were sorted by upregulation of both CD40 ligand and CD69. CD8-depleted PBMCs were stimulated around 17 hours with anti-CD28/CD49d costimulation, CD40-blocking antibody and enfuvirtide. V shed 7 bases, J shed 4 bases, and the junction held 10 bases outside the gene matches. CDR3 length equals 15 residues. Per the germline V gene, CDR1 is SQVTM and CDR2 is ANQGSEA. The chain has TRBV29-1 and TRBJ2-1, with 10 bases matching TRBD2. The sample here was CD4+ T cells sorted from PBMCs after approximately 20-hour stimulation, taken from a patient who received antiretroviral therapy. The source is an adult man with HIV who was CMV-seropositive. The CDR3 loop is CSARPGLATYNEQFF. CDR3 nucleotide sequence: TGCAGCGCACGACCGGGACTAGCGACGTACAATGAGCAGTTCTTC.